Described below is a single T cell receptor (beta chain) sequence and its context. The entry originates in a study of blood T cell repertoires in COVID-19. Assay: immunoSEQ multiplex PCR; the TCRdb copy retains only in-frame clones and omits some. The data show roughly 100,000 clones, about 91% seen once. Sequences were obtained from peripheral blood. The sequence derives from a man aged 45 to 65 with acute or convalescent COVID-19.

The CDR3 coding sequence is TGTGCCTGGAGTGTTGGGACAGGGGATACAGATACGCAGTATTTT. It encodes CAWSVGTGDTDTQYF. This chain connects TRBV30 to TRBJ2-3, with TRBD1 matching 10 bases. With 0 bases clipped from V and 3 bases from J, the junction kept 3 bases outside the gene matches. CDR3 length: 15 amino acids. Germline assignment: CDR1 GTSNPN and CDR2 SVGIG (reference sequence).